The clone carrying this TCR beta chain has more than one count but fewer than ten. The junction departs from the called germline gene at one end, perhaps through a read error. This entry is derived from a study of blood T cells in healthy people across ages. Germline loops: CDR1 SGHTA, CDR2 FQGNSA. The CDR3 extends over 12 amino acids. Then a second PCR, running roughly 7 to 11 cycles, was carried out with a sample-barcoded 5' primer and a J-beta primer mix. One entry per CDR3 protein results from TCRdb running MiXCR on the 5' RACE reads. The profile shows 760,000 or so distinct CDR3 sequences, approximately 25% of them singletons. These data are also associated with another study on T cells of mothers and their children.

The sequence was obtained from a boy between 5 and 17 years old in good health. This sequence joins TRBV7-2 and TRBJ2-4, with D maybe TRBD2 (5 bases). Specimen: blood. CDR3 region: CASSPGIAFMDF. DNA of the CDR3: TGTGCCAGCAGCCCCGGGATTGCGTTCATGGACTTC.